Below are 29 T cell receptor beta chains sequenced from a single sample in a study of a mutant IDH1 vaccine in newly diagnosed glioma. The antigens of these receptors remain unknown. Time point denoted: week 11, during vaccination. Vaccination used 300 ug of mutant IDH1 20-mer peptide per dose, with topical imiquimod. TCRdb keeps only in-frame clones here, not all; method: immunoSEQ multiplex PCR. The sample has under 65,000 clones; roughly 80% are singletons. This specimen was PBMCs, taken from a glioma patient whose treatment included an IDH1 peptide vaccine. The receptors were gathered from a man aged 50-59 years with glioma.

This clone was counted a few times. This chain joins TRBV7-6 and TRBJ2-2, with TRBD1 matching 9 bases. This CDR3 has 15 residues. Germline V lookup: CDR1 SGHVS, CDR2 FNYEAQ. V was pared by 5 bases and J by 5 bases, with 6 bases of the junction left unmatched. CDR3 amino acids: CASSGNRGLTGELFF. CDR3 nucleotides: TGTGCCAGCAGCGGTAACAGGGGGCTAACCGGGGAGCTGTTTTTT.

V is TRBV9 and J is TRBJ2-2, with 8 bases lining up with TRBD2. The CDR3 extends over 14 amino acids. The trim removed 4 bases at V and 7 bases at J, leaving 6 bases unmatched. Germline V lookup: CDR1 SGDLS, CDR2 YYNGEE. CDR3 nucleotide sequence: TGTGCCAGCAGCCAGCGGGAGTATGTCGGGGAGCTGTTTTTT. This codes for CASSQREYVGELFF.

This clone showed up just once. The DNA for the CDR3 is TGTGCCAGCTCACCAGTTAGAGTGGCCCAGTTTTATAGCTCCTACGAGCAGTACTTC. It is translated as CASSPVRVAQFYSSYEQYF. The chain joins TRBV18 to TRBJ2-7; D unclear. V lost 2 bases and J lost 0, with 23 bases in between. CDR3 length equals 19 residues. CDR1 and CDR2 (germline): KGHSH, LQKENI. Full variable domain (rest looked up from reference TRBV18 and TRBJ2-7): NAGVMQNPRHLVRRRGQEARLRCSPMKGHSHVYWYRQLPEEGLKFMVYLQKENIIDESGMPKERFSAEFPKEGPSILRIQQVVRGDSAAYFCASSPVRVAQFYSSYEQYFGPGTRLTVT.

The rearrangement uses TRBV6-4 and TRBJ2-1; 7 bases are shared with TRBD2. The CDR3 totals 15 residues. V was pared by 6 bases and J by 0 bases, with 5 bases of the junction left unmatched. CDR1 is MRHNA and CDR2 is SNTAGT in the germline V gene. The CDR3 region has the DNA TGTGCCAGCAGCCCTAGCGGAGGCTCCTACAATGAGCAGTTCTTC. This encodes CASSPSGGSYNEQFF.

The chain has TRBV27 and TRBJ2-2; 9 bases are shared with TRBD2. The CDR3 has 14 residues. V lost 6 bases to trimming and J lost 3 bases; unmatched junction nucleotides: 2. Germline lookup yields CDR1 MNHEY and CDR2 SMNVEV (reference sequence). The CDR3 here is CASRLAGYTGELFF. In DNA form, the CDR3 reads TGTGCCAGCAGGCTAGCGGGGTACACCGGGGAGCTGTTTTTT.

This clone was counted between two and nine times. The J gene is TRBJ1-1, the V gene TRBV5-1; D is possibly TRBD1 (6 bases). Germline assignment: CDR1 SGHRS and CDR2 YFSETQ. The CDR3 runs 14 residues. Trimming took 5 bases from V and 2 from J, leaving 13 bases between them. CDR3 amino acids: CASREDSTNTEAFF. CDR3 DNA: TGCGCCAGCAGGGAGGACAGTACAAACACTGAAGCTTTCTTT.

This chain links TRBV10-3 with TRBJ1-4; no definite D call. V was cut by 2 bases and J by 4 bases, with 8 bases left in between. CDR1 ENHRY and CDR2 SYGVKD come from the germline V gene. This CDR3 is 14 amino acids long. CDR3 DNA: TGTGCCATCAGTGAGAGGCGGAATAATGAAAAACTGTTTTTT. As protein: CAISERRNNEKLFF.

The chain links TRBV2 to TRBJ2-5, with unresolved D. This CDR3 has 14 residues. With 6 bases removed from V and 4 bases from J, the gap between germline ends came to 15 bases. Germline CDR1 SNHLY, CDR2 FYNNEI. The CDR3 DNA reads TGTGCCAGCAGAGCCTATACCGAGAGAGAGACCCAGTACTTC. Translated, it gives CASRAYTERETQYF.

The chain couples TRBV5-4 to TRBJ2-2; the match to TRBD1 covers 10 bases. This CDR3 is built from 15 residues. CDR1 and CDR2 (germline): SGHNT, YYREEE (reference sequence). Trimming removed 4 bases from V and 7 bases from J; junction bases left unmatched: 7. CDR3 nucleotide sequence: TGTGCCAGCAGCCCGGGACAGGGGAACGACGGGGAGCTGTTTTTT. This codes for CASSPGQGNDGELFF.

The chain couples TRBV7-8 to TRBJ2-7; TRBD2 aligns across 9 bases. The CDR3 sequence is 14 residues long. Trimming at V came to 3 bases and at J to 3 bases, leaving 3 bases not matched to a gene. CDR1 SGHVS and CDR2 FQNEAQ come from the germline V gene. CDR3 coding DNA: TGTGCCAGCAGCTTGGTTAGCGGGAGCTACGAGCAGTACTTC. This encodes CASSLVSGSYEQYF. Full variable domain (missing parts from reference TRBV7-8 and TRBJ2-7): GAGVSQSPRYKVAKRGQDVALRCDPISGHVSLFWYQQALGQGPEFLTYFQNEAQLDKSGLPSDRFFAERPEGSVSTLKIQRTQQEDSAVYLCASSLVSGSYEQYFGPGTRLTVT.

The chain carries TRBV9 and TRBJ1-4; D gene uncertain. The germline gives CDR1 SGDLS, CDR2 YYNGEE. V was trimmed by 5 bases and J by 7 bases, leaving 27 bases between them. The CDR3 runs 18 residues. CDR3: CASSHLGGNLGVGEKLFF. The DNA of the CDR3 is TGTGCCAGCAGTCACCTTGGAGGGAATCTAGGCGTCGGTGAAAAACTGTTTTTT.

This chain links TRBV15 with TRBJ1-5, with no clear D. The CDR3 loop spans 14 amino acids. Germline V gene data show CDR1 as LNHNV and CDR2 as YYDKDF (reference sequence). Trimming removed 3 bases from V and 6 bases from J, with 12 bases in between. CDR3 protein: CATSRGEGRQPQHF. The CDR3 DNA reads TGTGCCACCAGCAGGGGCGAAGGGCGTCAGCCCCAGCATTTT.

The chain is built from TRBV13 and TRBJ2-7, with D maybe TRBD2 (5 bases). Per germline, CDR1 PRHDT and CDR2 FYEKMQ (reference sequence). This CDR3 is 16 amino acids long. V was shortened by 1 base and J by 0 bases, with 13 bases between the two germline ends. CDR3 residues: CASSLEGGQSSYEQYF. The CDR3 DNA reads TGTGCCAGCAGCTTAGAGGGCGGGCAGAGCTCCTACGAGCAGTACTTC.

This chain joins TRBV11-3 and TRBJ2-2, with 9 bases aligning to TRBD1. The germline gives CDR1 SGHNT, CDR2 YENEEA. Losses at the gene ends were 4 bases for V and 7 bases for J; bases not matched to a gene: 13. The CDR3 extends over 17 amino acids. The CDR3, as DNA: TGTGCCAGCAGCTCGAGACCGGGACAGGGCTCACGCGGGGAGCTGTTTTTT. Protein sequence: CASSSRPGQGSRGELFF.

The chain uses TRBV19 and TRBJ2-5; D unclear. The V gene's germline CDR1 is LNHDA and CDR2 SQIVND (reference sequence). The CDR3 sequence is 15 residues long. Trimming took off 1 base at V and 0 bases at J, with 9 bases between the two ends. CDR3 in DNA: TGTGCCAGTAGTATAGTTTCGCCGTACCAAGAGACCCAGTACTTC. This sequence encodes CASSIVSPYQETQYF.

A few counts support this clone. The chain employs TRBV25-1 and TRBJ1-2; D is unresolved. V was clipped by 4 bases and J by 8 bases, with 8 bases between them. Germline V CDR1 and CDR2: MGHDK, SYGVNS. CDR3 size: 11 residues. CDR3 amino acids: CASSAKIGYTF. CDR3 DNA sequence: TGTGCCAGCAGTGCGAAGATAGGCTACACCTTC.

The genes are TRBV5-1 and TRBJ2-1; 9 positions agree with TRBD2. The CDR3 has 15 residues. The ends lost 4 bases at V and 6 bases at J; junction bases unmatched: 8. CDR1 and CDR2 from the germline V gene are SGHRS and YFSETQ. Here the CDR3 reads CASSGERGESNEQFF. CDR3 bases: TGCGCCAGCAGCGGAGAGCGGGGGGAATCCAATGAGCAGTTCTTC. The variable domain in full, with the rest retrieved from reference TRBV5-1 and TRBJ2-1, is KAGVTQTPRYLIKTRGQQVTLSCSPISGHRSVSWYQQTPGQGLQFLFEYFSETQRNKGNFPGRFSGRQFSNSRSEMNVSTLELGDSALYLCASSGERGESNEQFFGPGTRLTVL.

This sequence joins TRBV4-1 and TRBJ2-7; 10 nucleotides agree with TRBD2. The CDR3 totals 15 residues. Germline V gene lookup returns CDR1 MGHRA and CDR2 YSYEKL. Trimming cost V 2 bases and J 4 bases; bases outside gene matches: 5. The CDR3 region is CASSQQTSGFYEQYF. The CDR3 bases are TGCGCCAGCAGCCAACAGACTAGCGGGTTTTACGAGCAGTACTTC.

This clone was detected once. V is TRBV2 and J is TRBJ2-6; unclear D gene. Germline CDR1 SNHLY, CDR2 FYNNEI. V was trimmed by 6 bases and J by 2 bases, leaving 11 bases between them. CDR3 length equals 15 residues. CDR3: CASRAEEAGANVLTF. The CDR3, as DNA: TGTGCCAGCAGGGCCGAGGAAGCTGGGGCCAACGTCCTGACTTTC.

This clone was seen only once. The chain couples TRBV2 to TRBJ2-7; the D call may be TRBD1 or TRBD2 (7 bases each). Germline loops: CDR1 SNHLY, CDR2 FYNNEI. V was trimmed by 6 bases and J by 0 bases, leaving 15 bases between them. The CDR3 is 15 residues long. For the CDR3, the DNA is TGTGCCAGCAGACCCCAGGGGGGGAGCTCCTACGAGCAGTACTTC. Amino acids: CASRPQGGSSYEQYF.

V and J are TRBV7-8 and TRBJ1-2; 8 bases align to TRBD1. Losses at the gene ends were 5 bases for V and 5 bases for J; bases not matched to a gene: 4. The germline V gene has CDR1 SGHVS and CDR2 FQNEAQ. This CDR3 spans 13 amino acids. CDR3 amino acids: CASSPGQGYGYTF. In DNA, the CDR3 is TGTGCCAGCAGCCCAGGACAGGGTTATGGCTACACCTTC.

The chain recombines TRBV11-3 with TRBJ2-3, with 11 bases identical to TRBD2. V lost 5 bases, J lost 0 bases, and 4 bases stayed unmatched. CDR1 is SGHNT and CDR2 is YENEEA in the germline V gene. This CDR3 region has 16 residues. CDR3 DNA sequence: TGTGCCAGCAGCCCCTTAGCGGGGGGGAGCACAGATACGCAGTATTTT. This translates into CASSPLAGGSTDTQYF.

This clone is a singleton in its sample. The chain combines TRBV12-2 with TRBJ1-2; the D segment call TRBD1 is taken from the table without a DNA check. TRBV12-2 is listed as a pseudogene. The CDR3 sequence is 16 residues long. The CDR3 loop reads CASRLVGRDREYGYTF. CDR3 bases: TGTGCAAGTCGCTTAGTAGGTCGGGACAGGGAGTATGGCTACACCTTC.

This clone turned up a few times. The J gene is TRBJ1-5, the V gene TRBV30, with 9 bases aligning to TRBD1. Losses at the gene ends were 2 bases for V and 5 bases for J; bases not matched to a gene: 4. The germline CDR1 and CDR2 sequences are GTSNPN and SVGIG (reference sequence). This CDR3 region has 14 residues. The CDR3 DNA reads TGTGCCTGGAGTTCGGGACAGGGTTATCAGCCCCAGCATTTT. Residues: CAWSSGQGYQPQHF.

This chain connects TRBV19 to TRBJ1-5, with D unresolved. The CDR3 loop spans 12 amino acids. CDR1 and CDR2 from the germline V gene are LNHDA and SQIVND (reference sequence). V was shortened by 5 bases and J by 4 bases, with 6 bases between the two germline ends. The CDR3 DNA follows: TGTGCCAGTAGTCCGGGGAATCAGCCCCAGCATTTT. This sequence encodes CASSPGNQPQHF.

The CDR3 protein is CASSEGQYTNTEAFF. In DNA, the CDR3 is TGTGCCAGCAGCGAAGGACAGTATACGAACACTGAAGCTTTCTTT. V gene TRBV9 combines with J gene TRBJ1-1, with a possible D match to TRBD1 (6 bases). Germline V gives CDR1 SGDLS, CDR2 YYNGEE. CDR3 length: 15 residues. V was trimmed by 3 bases and J by 1 base, leaving 13 bases between them.

This clone is a singleton in its sample. The V and J genes are TRBV6-5 and TRBJ2-1; tentatively, D is TRBD1 (5 bases). Trimming removed 6 bases from V and 7 bases from J, with 16 bases in between. CDR3 length: 14 residues. Germline values: CDR1 MNHEY, CDR2 SVGAGI. DNA for the CDR3: TGTGCCAGCAGCTACCTAGAACGGACAAATGAGCAGTTCTTC. It codes for CASSYLERTNEQFF.

This clone was observed once. This rearrangement joins TRBV5-1 to TRBJ2-5, with D perhaps TRBD2 (6 bases). The germline CDR1 and CDR2 sequences are SGHRS and YFSETQ. This CDR3 contains 14 residues. The V end lost 2 bases, the J end lost 0 bases, and 8 bases lay between the germline ends. The DNA for the CDR3 is TGCGCCAGCAGCTTCGCGGGATACCAAGAGACCCAGTACTTC. This gives the protein CASSFAGYQETQYF. The entire variable domain, with the rest obtained from reference TRBV5-1 and TRBJ2-5, is as follows: KAGVTQTPRYLIKTRGQQVTLSCSPISGHRSVSWYQQTPGQGLQFLFEYFSETQRNKGNFPGRFSGRQFSNSRSEMNVSTLELGDSALYLCASSFAGYQETQYFGPGTRLLVL.

As DNA, the CDR3 is TGTGCCAGCAGCTTAGATCGGGCTAGCGGATTCTACGAGCAGTACTTC. This sequence encodes CASSLDRASGFYEQYF. V gene TRBV11-3 combines with J gene TRBJ2-7, with TRBD2 matching over 7 bases. The CDR3 length is 16 residues. CDR1 and CDR2 (germline): SGHNT, YENEEA. The V segment lost 0 bases and the J segment 3 bases; nucleotides outside the gene matches: 8.